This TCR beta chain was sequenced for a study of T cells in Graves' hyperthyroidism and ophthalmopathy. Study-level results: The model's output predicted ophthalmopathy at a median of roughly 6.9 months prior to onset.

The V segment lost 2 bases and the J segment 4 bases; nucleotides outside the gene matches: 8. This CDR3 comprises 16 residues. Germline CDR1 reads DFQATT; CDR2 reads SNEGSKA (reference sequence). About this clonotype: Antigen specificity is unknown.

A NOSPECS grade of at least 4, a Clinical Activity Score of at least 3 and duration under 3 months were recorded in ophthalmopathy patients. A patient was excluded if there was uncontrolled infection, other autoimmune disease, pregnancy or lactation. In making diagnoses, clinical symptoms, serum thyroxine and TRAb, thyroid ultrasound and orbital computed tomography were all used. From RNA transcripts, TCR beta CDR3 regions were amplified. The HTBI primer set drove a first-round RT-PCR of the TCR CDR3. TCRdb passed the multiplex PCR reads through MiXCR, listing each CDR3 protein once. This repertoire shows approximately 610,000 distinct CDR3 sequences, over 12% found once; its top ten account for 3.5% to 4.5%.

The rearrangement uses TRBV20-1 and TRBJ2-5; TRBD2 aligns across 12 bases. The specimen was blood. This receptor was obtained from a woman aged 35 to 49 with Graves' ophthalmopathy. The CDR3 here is CSARRGLAGGGETQYF. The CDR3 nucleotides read TGCAGTGCTAGAAGGGGGCTAGCGGGAGGGGGAGAGACCCAGTACTTC.